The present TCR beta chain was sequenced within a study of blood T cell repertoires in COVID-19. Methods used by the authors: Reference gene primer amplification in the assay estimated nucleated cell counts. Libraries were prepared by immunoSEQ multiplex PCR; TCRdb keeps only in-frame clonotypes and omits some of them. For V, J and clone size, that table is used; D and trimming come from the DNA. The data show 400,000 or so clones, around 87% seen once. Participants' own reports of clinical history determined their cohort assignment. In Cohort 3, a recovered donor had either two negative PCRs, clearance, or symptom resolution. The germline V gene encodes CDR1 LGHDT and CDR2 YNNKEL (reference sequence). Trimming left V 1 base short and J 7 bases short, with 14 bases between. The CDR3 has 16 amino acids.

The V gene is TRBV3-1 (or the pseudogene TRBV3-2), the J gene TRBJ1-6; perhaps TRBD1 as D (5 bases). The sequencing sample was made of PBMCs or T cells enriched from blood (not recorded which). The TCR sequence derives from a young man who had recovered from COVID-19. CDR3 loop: CASSQVGEAPNSPLHF. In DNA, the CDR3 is TGTGCCAGCAGCCAAGTAGGGGAGGCACCGAATTCACCCCTCCACTTT.